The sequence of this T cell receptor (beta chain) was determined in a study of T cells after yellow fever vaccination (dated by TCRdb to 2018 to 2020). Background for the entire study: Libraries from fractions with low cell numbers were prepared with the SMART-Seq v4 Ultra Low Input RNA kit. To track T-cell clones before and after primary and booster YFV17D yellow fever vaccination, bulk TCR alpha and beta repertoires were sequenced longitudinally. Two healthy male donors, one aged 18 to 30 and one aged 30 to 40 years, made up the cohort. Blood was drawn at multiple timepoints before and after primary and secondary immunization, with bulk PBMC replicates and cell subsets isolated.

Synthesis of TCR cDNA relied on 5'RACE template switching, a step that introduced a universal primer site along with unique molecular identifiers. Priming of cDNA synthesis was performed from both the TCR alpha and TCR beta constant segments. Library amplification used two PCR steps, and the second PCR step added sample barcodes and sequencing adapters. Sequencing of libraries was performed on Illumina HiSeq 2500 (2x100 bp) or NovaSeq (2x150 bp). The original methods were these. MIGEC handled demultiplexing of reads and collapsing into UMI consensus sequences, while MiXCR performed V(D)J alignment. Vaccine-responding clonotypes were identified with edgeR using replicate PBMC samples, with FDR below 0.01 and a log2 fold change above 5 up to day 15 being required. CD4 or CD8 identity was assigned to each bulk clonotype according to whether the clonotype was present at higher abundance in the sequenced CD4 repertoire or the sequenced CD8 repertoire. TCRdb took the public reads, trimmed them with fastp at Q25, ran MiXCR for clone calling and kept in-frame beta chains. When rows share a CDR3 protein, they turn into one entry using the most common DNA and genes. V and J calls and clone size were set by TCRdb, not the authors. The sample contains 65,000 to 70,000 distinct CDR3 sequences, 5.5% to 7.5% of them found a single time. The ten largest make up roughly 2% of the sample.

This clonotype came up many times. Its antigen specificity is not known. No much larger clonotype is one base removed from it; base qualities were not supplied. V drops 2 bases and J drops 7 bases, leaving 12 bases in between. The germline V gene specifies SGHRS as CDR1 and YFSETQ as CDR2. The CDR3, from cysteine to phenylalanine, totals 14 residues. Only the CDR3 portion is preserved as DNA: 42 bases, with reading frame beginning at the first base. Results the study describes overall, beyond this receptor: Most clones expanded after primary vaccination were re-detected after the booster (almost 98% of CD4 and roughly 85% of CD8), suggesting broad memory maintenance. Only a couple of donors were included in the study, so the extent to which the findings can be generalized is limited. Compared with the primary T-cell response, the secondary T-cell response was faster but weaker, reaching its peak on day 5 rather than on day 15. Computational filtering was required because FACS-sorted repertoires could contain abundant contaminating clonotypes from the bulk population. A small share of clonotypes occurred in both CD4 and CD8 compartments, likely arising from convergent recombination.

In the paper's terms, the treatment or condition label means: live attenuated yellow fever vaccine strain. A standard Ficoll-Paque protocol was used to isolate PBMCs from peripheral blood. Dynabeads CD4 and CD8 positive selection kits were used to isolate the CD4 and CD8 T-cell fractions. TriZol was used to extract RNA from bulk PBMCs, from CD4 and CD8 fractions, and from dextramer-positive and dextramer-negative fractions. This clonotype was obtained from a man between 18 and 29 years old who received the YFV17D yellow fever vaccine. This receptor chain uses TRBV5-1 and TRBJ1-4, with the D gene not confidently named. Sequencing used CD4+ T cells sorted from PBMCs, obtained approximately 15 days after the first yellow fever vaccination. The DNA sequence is TGCGCCAGCAGCTTTATGGTCCAGAGTGAAAAACTGTTTTTT. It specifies CASSFMVQSEKLFF.